These T cell receptor beta chains were read from a single sample in a study of T cell repertoires in cytomegalovirus infection. TCRdb fed the reads into MiXCR, producing one record per CDR3 protein. The table includes some 400,000 distinct CDR3 sequences, roughly 31% detected once. Material: PBMCs. The receptor set was obtained from a human donor in good health (CMV status not recorded). Some clones in this sample may be carry-over from other donors' samples. The conserved cysteine and the conserved F or W are not part of the CDR3 here. Fields, in order: V gene, CDR3 length, J gene, CDR3 protein.

TRBV7-2	14	TRBJ2-7	ASSLLRGGLFYEQY
TRBV4-1	11	TRBJ1-2	ASSQASRGHDT
TRBV7-2	16	TRBJ2-5	ASSLGTERGVPQETQY
TRBV7-2	11	TRBJ2-5	ASSPGGPETQY
TRBV7-2	12	TRBJ2-3	AIQNPYSTDTQY
TRBV7-8	13	TRBJ1-6	ASSLQRVTASPLH
TRBV20-1	11	TRBJ1-1	SARGYRNTEAF
TRBV20-1	13	TRBJ1-2	SAAHRDPGLYGYT
TRBV28	10	TRBJ2-1	ASSSYLNEQF
TRBV20-1	12	TRBJ2-3	SAPTRGLTDTQY
TRBV5-4	14	TRBJ2-5	ASKPSGPGFGETQY
TRBV28	10	TRBJ2-7	ASSTATYEQY
TRBV11-2	13	TRBJ2-4	ASSFAGGGGDIQY
TRBV7-2	14	TRBJ1-6	ASSLEQASYNSPLH
TRBV27	15	TRBJ2-3	ASSSNLAGGPVDTQY
TRBV7-9	13	TRBJ1-2	ASSPQQGLLGGYT
TRBV10-3	10	TRBJ2-7	AISEVGVEQY
TRBV15	13	TRBJ1-5	ATQPGRVANQPQH
TRBV10-3	11	TRBJ2-1	AISDWGSGEQF
TRBV28	15	TRBJ1-5	ASSFLLMGDSNQPQH
TRBV7-9	15	TRBJ1-3	ASSWVLEELSGNTIY
TRBV30	11	TRBJ2-5	AWSGAAQETQY
TRBV7-6	13	TRBJ2-2	AIRRSGANTGELF
TRBV6-1	11	TRBJ1-2	ASTWTANYGYT
TRBV7-2	9	TRBJ2-4	ASSSAGLRY
TRBV28	12	TRBJ1-1	ASSLEGGTTEAF
TRBV7-2	15	TRBJ2-2	ASSLGSGGASTGELF
TRBV5-6	11	TRBJ2-7	ASSLTADYEQY
TRBV11-3	13	TRBJ1-5	ASSLVGIFYQPQH
TRBV19	15	TRBJ2-1	ASSPRGLAGGQSEQF
TRBV28	12	TRBJ2-3	ASATGGRPDTQY
TRBV15	14	TRBJ2-1	ATSRVTGAILPEQF
TRBV12-3/TRBV12-4	11	TRBJ2-5	ASGRGLQETQY
TRBV24-1	12	TRBJ2-2	AVQSQANTGELF
TRBV5-1	15	TRBJ2-7	ASSLGLTVGFSYEQY
TRBV11-2	12	TRBJ2-5	ASRRRRQQETQY
TRBV7-8	10	TRBJ1-1	ASSLHGGEAF
TRBV19	14	TRBJ2-2	ASSYTGPPGTGELF
TRBV5-6	10	TRBJ2-7	ASSFLQNEQY
TRBV14	12	TRBJ2-7	ASSQVTVRGEQY
TRBV25-1	16	TRBJ2-7	ASSGGLAGAHLSYEQY
TRBV19	9	TRBJ2-5	ASSMSETQY
TRBV11-2	11	TRBJ1-2	ASSGRQRYGYT
TRBV19	10	TRBJ1-6	ASSTPPGPLH
TRBV10-3	11	TRBJ2-5	AISDEDGETQY
TRBV4-1	14	TRBJ2-7	ASSQERVLRAYEQY
TRBV6-5	13	TRBJ1-6	ASSYAAQGDSPLH
TRBV15	13	TRBJ2-7	ATSRDRQGSGEQY
TRBV3-1	14	TRBJ2-5	ASSTPPTGGLETQY
TRBV4-3	15	TRBJ1-6	ASSQERGLFYNSPLH
TRBV28	10	TRBJ1-1	ASHGPGQGSF